This T cell receptor beta chain is drawn from a study of blood T cell repertoires in COVID-19. CDR3 length: 16 residues. Germline assignment: CDR1 MNHEY and CDR2 SVGEGT. V shed 5 bases, J shed 2 bases, and the junction held 9 bases outside the gene matches. This clone has only a few counts. Measured with immunoSEQ multiplex PCR; TCRdb has only the in-frame clones, and not every one. The sample consists of fewer than 80,000 clones, more than 65% of them appearing once. J is TRBJ2-1 and V is TRBV6-2 or TRBV6-3; TRBD2 aligns across 7 bases. This TCR was recovered from an elderly woman with active or convalescent COVID-19. The sample comprised peripheral blood. CDR3 DNA sequence: TGTGCCAGCAGTATGACGACTAGCTTAGCCTACAATGAGCAGTTCTTC. Protein: CASSMTTSLAYNEQFF.